Reported below is one T cell receptor (beta chain). No antigen is known for it. Gene and germline names: mouse. The observed sequence ends 4 residues before the CDR3 terminus, with the missing tail filled in from the germline J gene. This same CDR3 is encoded by further DNA sequences in the sample. The data belong to a study of CD8+ T cells in alopecia areata. Study observations and caveats: Normal skin contains resident alphabeta T cells, and these are also sequenced in scalp samples.

The authors sorted pooled cutaneous lymph node cells using CD4, CD8alpha, NKG2D, NKG2ACE and other markers. TCR sequencing used cDNA made by reverse transcription of extracted RNA. TCRdb's copy holds only in-frame clones and misses some; the assay was immunoSEQ multiplex PCR. Recorded here are approximately 300,000 clones, none singletons. The CDR3 length is 13 residues. Germline-derived CDR1 and CDR2 are NSQYPW and LRSPGD (reference sequence). The junction had 1 base not matched to a gene; V was cut back by 3 bases and J by 3 bases. The sample was CD4+ T cells sorted from a lymph node. The receptor was isolated from a C3H/HeJ mouse with alopecia areata. Mice of this strain are of MHC haplotype H2-k. The rearrangement uses TRBV1 and TRBJ2-7, with 8 bases aligning to TRBD2. CDR3: CTCSAGGRYEQYF. The sequenced CDR3 bases are TGCACCTGCAGTGCGGGGGGGCGCTAT.